Listed below are T cell receptor beta chains from one sample, sequenced in a study of T cell responses to AZD1222 COVID-19 vaccine. Some clones are missing from TCRdb's copy, which holds only in-frame ones; the method was immunoSEQ multiplex PCR. The sample lists over 90,000 clones, approximately 90% occurring once. Sequenced here: peripheral blood, sampled 28 days after the second AZD1222 dose. Receptors originate from an adult who received the AZD1222 COVID-19 vaccine. The CDR3 runs from the conserved cysteine through the conserved F or W.

cdr3_length,v_call,j_call,cdr3_aa
15,TRBV15,TRBJ1-5,CATSRAQVDNQPQHF
17,TRBV5-1,TRBJ1-4,CASSFGRVAGANEKLFF
13,TRBV7-8,TRBJ1-6,CASSQGAGSPLHF
17,TRBV9,TRBJ2-3,CASSNPGLAGGGDTQYF
16,TRBV30,TRBJ2-3,CAWSVGLAGNADTQYF
14,TRBV15,TRBJ2-7,CATSRGLEGYEQYF
15,TRBV21-1,TRBJ2-5,CASSLRLAIQETQYF
17,TRBV11-3,TRBJ2-7,CASSPRTSGKESYEQYF
13,TRBV12-3/TRBV12-4,TRBJ2-5,CASSLAGVETQYF
14,TRBV19,TRBJ1-3,CASSIPTGRDTIYF
16,TRBV15,TRBJ1-4,CATSRDREGAAEKLFF
14,TRBV6-5,TRBJ1-6,CASRKTGRNSPLHF
14,TRBV27,TRBJ2-2,CASSFAHNTGELFF
16,TRBV5-1,TRBJ2-1,CASSLASGRAGNEQFF
14,TRBV5-4,TRBJ1-1,CASSYSGTLNEAFF
14,TRBV25-1,TRBJ1-1,CASSETGVHAEAFF
15,TRBV5-8,TRBJ1-6,CASSLWKGTGSSLHF